This T cell receptor beta chain appears in the sequencing data of a study of blood T cells in healthy people across ages. Across the whole study: Per two T cells, about one barcoded beta molecule was captured through template switching.

In germline, CDR1 is SNHLY, CDR2 FYNNEI. Deletions cut 6 bases from V and 1 base from J, with 11 bases between. CDR3 length: 14 residues. A few counts support this clonotype. Its cognate antigen is unknown. Study-wide results and limits: Greater diversity and more naive CD4+ cells were seen in long-lived donors than in aged donors.

Then a second PCR, running about 6 to 11 cycles, was carried out with a sample-barcoded 5' primer and a J-beta primer mix. TCRdb re-analysed the 5' RACE reads in MiXCR, keeping a single row per CDR3 protein. This table holds about 1,500,000 distinct CDR3 sequences, roughly 40% found once. This clonotype originated in a woman between 18 and 29 years old in good health. The chain joins TRBV2 to TRBJ2-3; no firm D call. Material: blood. As DNA, the CDR3 is TGTGCCAGCAGCGCAGCCTGGGGCACAGATACGCAGTATTTT. Residues: CASSAAWGTDTQYF.